This T cell receptor (beta chain) was recorded in a study of T cell responses to AZD1222 COVID-19 vaccine. Broader study findings: Baseline antibody screening turned up just five to seven seropositive AZD1222 recipients. CD4 TCRs covered the whole spike, strongest at regions 160-218 and 743-854.

The protocol was immunoSEQ multiplex PCR, while the TCRdb copy is restricted to in-frame clones and leaves out a portion. Of fewer than 200,000 clones listed, 80% to 95% are singletons. This clone appeared a single time. Its specificity is not known. The CDR3 has 13 residues. V was trimmed by 2 bases and J by 6 bases, leaving 8 bases between them. Sequencing used peripheral blood, obtained on day 0 of AZD1222 vaccination. This receptor was obtained from an adult in good health. This rearrangement joins TRBV12-3 or TRBV12-4 to TRBJ2-1, with no clear D. CDR3 loop: CASSLPHANEQFF. As DNA, the CDR3 is TGTGCCAGCAGTTTACCCCATGCCAATGAGCAGTTCTTC.